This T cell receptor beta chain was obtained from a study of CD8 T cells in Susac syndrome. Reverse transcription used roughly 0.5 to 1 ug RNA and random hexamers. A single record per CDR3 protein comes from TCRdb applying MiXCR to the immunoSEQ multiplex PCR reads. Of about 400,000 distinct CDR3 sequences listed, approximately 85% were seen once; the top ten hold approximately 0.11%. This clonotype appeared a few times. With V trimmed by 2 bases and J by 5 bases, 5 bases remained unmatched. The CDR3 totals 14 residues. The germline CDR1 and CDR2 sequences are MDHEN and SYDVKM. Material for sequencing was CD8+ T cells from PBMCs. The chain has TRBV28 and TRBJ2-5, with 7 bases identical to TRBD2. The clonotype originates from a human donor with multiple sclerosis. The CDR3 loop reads CASSLGSGAETQYF. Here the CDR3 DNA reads TGTGCCAGCAGTTTAGGGAGCGGGGCGGAGACCCAGTACTTC.